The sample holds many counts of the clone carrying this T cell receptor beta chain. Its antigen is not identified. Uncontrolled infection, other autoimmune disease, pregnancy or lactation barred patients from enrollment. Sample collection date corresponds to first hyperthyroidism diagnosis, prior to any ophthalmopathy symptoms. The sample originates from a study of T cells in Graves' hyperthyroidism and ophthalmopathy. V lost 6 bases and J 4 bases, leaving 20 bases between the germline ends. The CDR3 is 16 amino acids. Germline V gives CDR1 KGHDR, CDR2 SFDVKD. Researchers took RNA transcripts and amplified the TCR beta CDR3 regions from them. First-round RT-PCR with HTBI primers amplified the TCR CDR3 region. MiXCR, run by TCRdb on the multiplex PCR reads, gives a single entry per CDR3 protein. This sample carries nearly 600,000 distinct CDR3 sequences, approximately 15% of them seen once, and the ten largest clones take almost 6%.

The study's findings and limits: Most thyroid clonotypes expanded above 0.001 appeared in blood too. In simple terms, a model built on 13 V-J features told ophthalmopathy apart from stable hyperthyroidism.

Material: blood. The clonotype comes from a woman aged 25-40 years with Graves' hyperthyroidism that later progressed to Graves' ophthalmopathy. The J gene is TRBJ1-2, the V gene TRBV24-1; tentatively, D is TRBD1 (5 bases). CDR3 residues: CATSSGQGGSSYGYTF. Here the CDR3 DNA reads TGTGCCACCAGTTCAGGCCAGGGAGGATCTAGCTATGGCTACACCTTC.